The rows below give T cell receptor beta chains drawn from one sample of a study of T cell responses to AZD1222 COVID-19 vaccine. Repertoires were generated with immunoSEQ multiplex PCR, while TCRdb's copy carries only in-frame clones and drops some. This sample carries around 120,000 clones, roughly 87% of them seen once, and the ten largest clones take roughly a tenth. The material was peripheral blood, obtained on day 0 of AZD1222 vaccination. The receptors here all came from an adult in good health. CDR3s include the opening cysteine and the closing phenylalanine or tryptophan. The D gene is left open where the match is weak. Not every row has a clone size; where given, it reads once, few, many or a size class.

TRBD2,12,TRBJ2-7,.,TRBV28,CASRAGSLEQYF,TGTGCCAGCCGAGCGGGAAGCCTCGAGCAGTACTTC
TRBD1,14,TRBJ1-2,.,TRBV7-9,CASSRDRGPYGYTF,TGTGCCAGCAGCCGGGACAGGGGGCCCTATGGCTACACCTTC
.,15,TRBJ1-1,.,TRBV7-9,CASSFGSLMNTEAFF,TGTGCCAGCAGCTTCGGGTCACTCATGAACACTGAAGCTTTCTTT
TRBD2,15,TRBJ2-7,.,TRBV10-3,CAISEGSGSYYEQYF,TGTGCCATCAGTGAGGGTAGCGGGAGTTATTACGAGCAGTACTTC
TRBD1,15,TRBJ1-3,.,TRBV28,CASRDTGGSGNTIYF,TGTGCCAGCAGGGACACAGGGGGCTCTGGAAACACCATATATTTT
.,13,TRBJ1-5,.,TRBV28,CASNPGWHQPQHF,TGTGCCAGCAACCCCGGGTGGCATCAGCCCCAGCATTTT
TRBD2,14,TRBJ2-7,.,TRBV11-3,CATQDGGSSYEQYF,TGTGCCACCCAAGATGGCGGGAGTTCCTACGAGCAGTACTTC
.,14,TRBJ2-5,.,TRBV19,CATNKGVTQETQYF,TGTGCCACCAACAAGGGGGTTACCCAAGAGACCCAGTACTTC
TRBD1,14,TRBJ1-2,.,TRBV28,CASSRGQAGYGYTF,TGTGCCAGCAGCCGGGGACAGGCCGGCTATGGCTACACCTTC
TRBD2,18,TRBJ2-7,.,TRBV5-7,CASSLGHGGARSSYEQYF,TGTGCCAGCAGCTTGGGCCACGGGGGGGCCAGAAGCTCCTACGAGCAGTACTTC
.,18,TRBJ2-2,few,TRBV5-1,CASSFTPKDGANTGELFF,TGCGCCAGCAGCTTCACCCCTAAGGACGGGGCGAACACCGGGGAGCTGTTTTTT
TRBD1,13,TRBJ1-2,.,TRBV11-3,CASSRDRVYGYTF,TGTGCCAGCAGCCGAGACAGGGTTTATGGCTACACCTTC
TRBD2,15,TRBJ2-7,.,TRBV5-4,CASSPRGGAPYEQYF,TGTGCCAGCAGCCCCCGGGGGGGGGCACCCTACGAGCAGTACTTC
TRBD1,17,TRBJ2-2,.,TRBV7-2,CASSLDSGTGNTGELFF,TGTGCCAGCAGCTTAGATAGTGGGACAGGGAACACCGGGGAGCTGTTTTTT
.,15,TRBJ2-1,.,TRBV7-3,CASSLDSGRHNEQFF,TGTGCCAGCAGCTTAGATAGCGGACGGCACAATGAGCAGTTCTTC
TRBD2,15,TRBJ2-3,.,TRBV7-3,CASSLHGGAVNTQYF,TGTGCCAGCAGCTTACACGGGGGGGCCGTGAATACGCAGTATTTT
TRBD2,18,TRBJ2-3,.,TRBV18,CASSPQGAGTSVTDTQYF,TGTGCCAGCTCACCACAGGGTGCCGGGACTAGCGTCACAGATACGCAGTATTTT
.,14,TRBJ1-3,.,TRBV5-1,CASSWGTYGNTIYF,TGCGCCAGCAGCTGGGGCACGTACGGAAACACCATATATTTT
.,10,TRBJ2-7,.,TRBV20-1,CSARQYEQYF,TGCAGTGCTAGACAGTACGAGCAGTACTTC
TRBD1,15,TRBJ2-7,.,TRBV3-1/TRBV3-2,CASSQGGQGADEQYF,TGTGCCAGCAGCCAGGGGGGCCAGGGGGCGGACGAGCAGTACTTC
TRBD1,15,TRBJ1-1,.,TRBV7-8,CASSLKQGASTEAFF,TGTGCCAGCAGCCTCAAACAGGGGGCTAGCACTGAAGCTTTCTTT
.,16,TRBJ1-5,.,TRBV24-1,CATSLSGEYSNQPQHF,TGTGCCACCAGTCTCAGCGGGGAGTATAGCAATCAGCCCCAGCATTTT
TRBD1,18,TRBJ2-1,once,TRBV23-1,CASSQSQTGAGCYNEQFF,TGCGCCAGCAGTCAATCTCAGACAGGGGCTGGGTGCTACAATGAGCAGTTCTTC
TRBD2,15,TRBJ2-2,.,TRBV2,CASSGQGLAAGELFF,TGTGCCAGCAGTGGGCAGGGACTAGCCGCCGGGGAGCTGTTTTTT
.,16,TRBJ2-7,.,TRBV5-6,CASSLLADAPSYEQYF,TGTGCCAGCAGCTTACTAGCAGACGCCCCCTCCTACGAGCAGTACTTC
.,18,TRBJ2-1,.,TRBV11-3,CASSPYVRVMSSYNEQFF,TGTGCCAGCAGCCCTTACGTACGGGTGATGAGCTCCTACAATGAGCAGTTCTTC
TRBD2,15,TRBJ2-2,.,TRBV6-5,CASRRTSGSTGELFF,TGTGCCAGCAGGAGGACTAGCGGATCCACCGGGGAGCTGTTTTTT
TRBD2,16,TRBJ2-6,.,TRBV3-1/TRBV3-2,CASSQNSGAGANVLTF,TGTGCCAGCAGCCAGAATAGCGGGGCCGGGGCCAACGTCCTGACTTTC
TRBD2,16,TRBJ2-3,.,TRBV7-3,CASSSTSGRGTDTQYF,TGTGCCAGCAGCTCCACTAGCGGGAGGGGCACAGATACGCAGTATTTT
TRBD1,16,TRBJ2-5,.,TRBV19,CASSIVVGTGRETQYF,TGTGCCAGTAGTATTGTTGTTGGGACAGGTAGAGAGACCCAGTACTTC
.,12,TRBJ2-3,.,TRBV13,CASSPGEDTQYF,TGTGCCAGCAGCCCAGGGGAAGATACGCAGTATTTT
.,16,TRBJ1-3,.,TRBV7-8,CASSLEVRDYGNTIYF,TGTGCCAGCAGCTTAGAGGTCAGGGACTATGGAAACACCATATATTTT